This entry concerns a single T cell receptor (beta chain). The antigen is unknown. Germline loops: CDR1 LNHDA, CDR2 SQIVND (reference sequence). CDR3 length: 16 amino acids. Germline trimming cut 6 bases from V and 2 bases from J; bases unmatched to any gene: 6. Profiled with immunoSEQ multiplex PCR; TCRdb holds only in-frame clones, not every one. The sample contains roughly 60,000 clones, about nine tenths of which appear only once. These data are taken from a study of pediatric ulcerative colitis. Study-wide results and limits: Blood-rectal clonal overlap within each person was significantly higher in ulcerative colitis patients than controls.

The genes are TRBV19 and TRBJ1-5; 11 bases agree with TRBD1. This TCR derives from a boy between 10 and 17 years old who was a control in a study of pediatric ulcerative colitis. The sequenced material came from blood. The CDR3 loop reads CASSRDRGEGNQPQHF. Written as DNA, the CDR3 is TGTGCCAGTAGCCGGGACAGGGGGGAGGGCAATCAGCCCCAGCATTTT.